This T cell receptor (beta chain) derives from a study of blood T cell repertoires in COVID-19. The wider study: Nucleic acid was either cDNA or gDNA, and it came from T cells, B-cell-depleted T cells, or PBMCs.

Clones were sequenced by immunoSEQ multiplex PCR, and TCRdb holds only the in-frame ones, with some missing. The sample carries under 450,000 clones, 90% to 95% recorded once. This CDR3 region has 15 residues. Germline assignment: CDR1 SGHTA and CDR2 FQGNSA. The V and J ends lost 3 bases and 0 bases respectively, with 9 bases between them. Sequences were obtained from PBMCs or T cells enriched from blood (not recorded which). The clonotype was recovered from a middle-aged woman who had been exposed to COVID-19. V is TRBV7-2 and J is TRBJ1-3; D possibly corresponds to TRBD1 (5 bases). The chain's CDR3 is CASSFMGGSGNTIYF. Written as DNA, the CDR3 is TGTGCCAGCAGCTTCATGGGGGGCTCTGGAAACACCATATATTTT.